Listed below are T cell receptor beta chains from one sample, sequenced in a study of OX40 agonist ivuxolimab in advanced cancers. Produced via immunoSEQ multiplex PCR; TCRdb's table is partial and in-frame only. Altogether tens of thousands of clones are present, 92% being singletons, with the ten largest covering 0.5% to 0.65%. Sample: CD4+ or CD8+ T cells sorted from blood, taken in a trial of the OX40 agonist ivuxolimab. These receptors came from an adult with an advanced solid tumor such as melanoma, head and neck, liver or kidney cancer. Each CDR3 is given with its conserved first and last residue. D genes are given only for firm matches. Not every row has a clone size; where given, it reads once, few, many or a size class.

J gene: TRBJ2-5
V gene: TRBV5-6
CDR3 length: 16
D gene: TRBD1
clone size: once
CDR3 protein: CASSLDRQGRSETQYF
CDR3 DNA: TGTGCCAGCAGCTTGGATCGACAGGGGAGGAGCGAGACCCAGTACTTC

J gene: TRBJ2-1
V gene: TRBV7-2
CDR3 length: 15
D gene: TRBD1
clone size: -
CDR3 protein: CASSLGGTGANEQFF
CDR3 DNA: TGTGCCAGCAGCTTAGGAGGGACAGGGGCCAATGAGCAGTTCTTC

J gene: TRBJ1-2
V gene: TRBV11-2
CDR3 length: 17
D gene: -
clone size: -
CDR3 protein: CASSLGGGAIANYGYTF
CDR3 DNA: TGTGCCAGCAGCTTAGGCGGGGGCGCGATAGCTAACTATGGCTACACCTTC

J gene: TRBJ2-2
V gene: TRBV19
CDR3 length: 13
D gene: -
clone size: once
CDR3 protein: CASSTATTGELFF
CDR3 DNA: TGTGCCAGTAGTACCGCTACTACCGGGGAGCTGTTTTTT

J gene: TRBJ2-4
V gene: TRBV11-2
CDR3 length: 18
D gene: TRBD1
clone size: -
CDR3 protein: CASSFGADRGRGSNIQYF
CDR3 DNA: TGTGCCAGCAGCTTTGGGGCTGACAGGGGGCGGGGGTCAAACATTCAGTACTTC

J gene: TRBJ2-7
V gene: TRBV25-1
CDR3 length: 13
D gene: -
clone size: -
CDR3 protein: CASSDRILAEQYF
CDR3 DNA: TGTGCCAGCAGTGACAGGATTTTGGCCGAGCAGTACTTC

J gene: TRBJ2-1
V gene: TRBV9
CDR3 length: 17
D gene: TRBD2
clone size: once
CDR3 protein: CASSVELGGGSYNEQFF
CDR3 DNA: TGTGCCAGCAGCGTAGAGCTCGGCGGGGGCTCCTACAATGAGCAGTTCTTC

J gene: TRBJ1-4
V gene: TRBV6-5
CDR3 length: 11
D gene: -
clone size: -
CDR3 protein: CASSWEEKLFF
CDR3 DNA: TGTGCCAGCAGTTGGGAGGAAAAACTGTTTTTT

J gene: TRBJ2-5
V gene: TRBV2
CDR3 length: 13
D gene: -
clone size: -
CDR3 protein: CASSEPAPGTQYF
CDR3 DNA: TGTGCCAGCAGTGAACCGGCCCCGGGGACCCAGTACTTC

J gene: TRBJ2-5
V gene: TRBV5-6
CDR3 length: 11
D gene: -
clone size: -
CDR3 protein: CASSTQETQYF
CDR3 DNA: TGTGCCAGCAGCACCCAAGAGACCCAGTACTTC

J gene: TRBJ1-4
V gene: TRBV7-9
CDR3 length: 14
D gene: TRBD1
clone size: -
CDR3 protein: CASSLGQGYEKLFF
CDR3 DNA: TGTGCCAGCAGCTTGGGACAGGGCTATGAAAAACTGTTTTTT

J gene: TRBJ2-3
V gene: TRBV9
CDR3 length: 16
D gene: TRBD2
clone size: -
CDR3 protein: CASSVGAGGFTDTQYF
CDR3 DNA: TGTGCCAGCAGCGTAGGCGCGGGGGGGTTCACAGATACGCAGTATTTT

J gene: TRBJ2-1
V gene: TRBV2
CDR3 length: 15
D gene: TRBD2
clone size: once
CDR3 protein: CASSESSGNYNEQFF
CDR3 DNA: TGTGCCAGCAGTGAATCTAGCGGGAACTACAATGAGCAGTTCTTC

J gene: TRBJ2-7
V gene: TRBV4-2
CDR3 length: 14
D gene: TRBD2
clone size: -
CDR3 protein: CASSLGTNSYEQYF
CDR3 DNA: TGTGCCAGCAGCCTGGGGACTAACTCCTACGAGCAGTACTTC

J gene: TRBJ1-4
V gene: TRBV11-1
CDR3 length: 14
D gene: -
clone size: -
CDR3 protein: CASSLGRVNEKLFF
CDR3 DNA: TGTGCCAGCAGCTTGGGCAGGGTGAACGAAAAACTGTTTTTT

J gene: TRBJ2-7
V gene: TRBV19
CDR3 length: 14
D gene: TRBD1
clone size: -
CDR3 protein: CASTPGQGANEQYF
CDR3 DNA: TGTGCCAGTACCCCGGGACAGGGGGCGAACGAGCAGTACTTC

J gene: TRBJ1-1
V gene: TRBV2
CDR3 length: 15
D gene: -
clone size: -
CDR3 protein: CASSELWAGNTEAFF
CDR3 DNA: TGTGCCAGCAGTGAATTATGGGCCGGGAACACTGAAGCTTTCTTT

J gene: TRBJ1-5
V gene: TRBV30
CDR3 length: 16
D gene: -
clone size: -
CDR3 protein: CAWSAEGGWYNQPQHF
CDR3 DNA: TGTGCCTGGAGTGCCGAGGGGGGGTGGTACAATCAGCCCCAGCATTTT

J gene: TRBJ2-5
V gene: TRBV7-9
CDR3 length: 17
D gene: -
clone size: -
CDR3 protein: CASSSTPGWGRRETQYF
CDR3 DNA: TGTGCCAGCAGTTCGACCCCGGGGTGGGGCCGACGGGAGACCCAGTACTTC

J gene: TRBJ2-5
V gene: TRBV4-2
CDR3 length: 14
D gene: TRBD1
clone size: -
CDR3 protein: CASSRGQGEETQYF
CDR3 DNA: TGTGCCAGCAGCCGTGGACAGGGGGAAGAGACCCAGTACTTC

J gene: TRBJ2-2
V gene: TRBV6-5
CDR3 length: 16
D gene: TRBD2
clone size: -
CDR3 protein: CASSSGLAENTGELFF
CDR3 DNA: TGTGCCAGCAGTTCTGGACTAGCCGAGAACACCGGGGAGCTGTTTTTT

J gene: TRBJ1-2
V gene: TRBV6-5
CDR3 length: 14
D gene: -
clone size: once
CDR3 protein: CASSYQRRSYGYTF
CDR3 DNA: TGTGCCAGCAGTTACCAAAGGAGGTCCTATGGCTACACCTTC

J gene: TRBJ1-5
V gene: TRBV29-1
CDR3 length: 15
D gene: -
clone size: -
CDR3 protein: CSAGLGRDSNQPQHF
CDR3 DNA: TGCAGCGCTGGCCTGGGTCGAGACAGCAATCAGCCCCAGCATTTT

J gene: TRBJ2-1
V gene: TRBV7-9
CDR3 length: 11
D gene: -
clone size: -
CDR3 protein: CASSSTREQFF
CDR3 DNA: TGTGCCAGCAGCTCGACTCGAGAGCAGTTCTTC

J gene: TRBJ2-2
V gene: TRBV6-1
CDR3 length: 15
D gene: -
clone size: -
CDR3 protein: CASRTGTPNTGELFF
CDR3 DNA: TGTGCCAGCAGAACCGGGACACCGAACACCGGGGAGCTGTTTTTT

J gene: TRBJ1-5
V gene: TRBV30
CDR3 length: 14
D gene: -
clone size: -
CDR3 protein: CAWSRDLENQPQHF
CDR3 DNA: TGTGCCTGGAGTCGGGACCTTGAGAATCAGCCCCAGCATTTT

J gene: TRBJ2-5
V gene: TRBV5-1
CDR3 length: 16
D gene: TRBD1
clone size: -
CDR3 protein: CASRPGTASPPETQYF
CDR3 DNA: TGCGCCAGCAGGCCAGGGACAGCCTCCCCCCCAGAGACCCAGTACTTC

J gene: TRBJ2-5
V gene: TRBV5-4
CDR3 length: 14
D gene: -
clone size: -
CDR3 protein: CASSLEGRQETQYF
CDR3 DNA: TGTGCCAGCAGCTTGGAAGGTCGTCAAGAGACCCAGTACTTC

J gene: TRBJ2-1
V gene: TRBV19
CDR3 length: 18
D gene: -
clone size: -
CDR3 protein: CASSIDGGAGSFYNEQFF
CDR3 DNA: TGTGCCAGTAGTATAGATGGGGGTGCGGGATCGTTCTACAATGAGCAGTTCTTC

J gene: TRBJ2-7
V gene: TRBV9
CDR3 length: 15
D gene: TRBD2
clone size: -
CDR3 protein: CASSVASGPSYEQYF
CDR3 DNA: TGTGCCAGCAGCGTTGCTAGCGGACCCTCCTACGAGCAGTACTTC

J gene: TRBJ1-2
V gene: TRBV30
CDR3 length: 13
D gene: -
clone size: -
CDR3 protein: CAWSRGSGYGYTF
CDR3 DNA: TGTGCCTGGAGTAGGGGGTCAGGATATGGCTACACCTTC

J gene: TRBJ1-2
V gene: TRBV6-6
CDR3 length: 15
D gene: -
clone size: -
CDR3 protein: CASSYGAQANYGYTF
CDR3 DNA: TGTGCCAGCAGTTACGGGGCGCAAGCTAACTATGGCTACACCTTC

J gene: TRBJ2-7
V gene: TRBV18
CDR3 length: 13
D gene: -
clone size: -
CDR3 protein: CASSALSGDEQYF
CDR3 DNA: TGTGCCAGCTCCGCCCTTAGCGGAGACGAGCAGTACTTC

J gene: TRBJ1-5
V gene: TRBV18
CDR3 length: 15
D gene: TRBD1
clone size: -
CDR3 protein: CASSPTGGADQPQHF
CDR3 DNA: TGTGCCAGCTCACCGACAGGGGGCGCAGATCAGCCCCAGCATTTT

J gene: TRBJ2-2
V gene: TRBV6-1
CDR3 length: 15
D gene: TRBD2
clone size: -
CDR3 protein: CASRVAGANTGELFF
CDR3 DNA: TGTGCCAGCAGGGTAGCGGGAGCGAACACCGGGGAGCTGTTTTTT

J gene: TRBJ2-5
V gene: TRBV29-1
CDR3 length: 13
D gene: TRBD2
clone size: -
CDR3 protein: CSVATSVQETQYF
CDR3 DNA: TGCAGCGTTGCTACTAGCGTCCAAGAGACCCAGTACTTC

J gene: TRBJ2-1
V gene: TRBV9
CDR3 length: 16
D gene: TRBD2
clone size: -
CDR3 protein: CASSRPGLAVDNEQFF
CDR3 DNA: TGTGCCAGCAGCCGCCCGGGACTAGCGGTGGACAATGAGCAGTTCTTC

J gene: TRBJ2-1
V gene: TRBV11-2
CDR3 length: 17
D gene: -
clone size: -
CDR3 protein: CASSSRGDTATYNEQFF
CDR3 DNA: TGTGCCAGCAGCTCAAGAGGGGACACGGCAACCTACAATGAGCAGTTCTTC

J gene: TRBJ1-5
V gene: TRBV18
CDR3 length: 13
D gene: -
clone size: -
CDR3 protein: CASSRGEGQPQHF
CDR3 DNA: TGTGCCAGCTCACGGGGGGAGGGTCAGCCCCAGCATTTT

J gene: TRBJ1-5
V gene: TRBV2
CDR3 length: 18
D gene: -
clone size: -
CDR3 protein: CASSEEIGTADSNQPQHF
CDR3 DNA: TGTGCCAGCAGTGAAGAGATAGGGACGGCCGATAGCAATCAGCCCCAGCATTTT

J gene: TRBJ2-1
V gene: TRBV5-4
CDR3 length: 15
D gene: TRBD2
clone size: -
CDR3 protein: CASSSGLAAYNEQFF
CDR3 DNA: TGTGCCAGCAGCTCGGGACTAGCGGCATACAATGAGCAGTTCTTC

J gene: TRBJ1-1
V gene: TRBV7-9
CDR3 length: 13
D gene: -
clone size: -
CDR3 protein: CASSEWGSAEAFF
CDR3 DNA: TGTGCCAGCAGCGAGTGGGGTTCGGCTGAAGCTTTCTTT

J gene: TRBJ1-4
V gene: TRBV30
CDR3 length: 16
D gene: TRBD1
clone size: once
CDR3 protein: CAWSRGTAATNEKLFF
CDR3 DNA: TGTGCCTGGAGTAGGGGGACAGCCGCAACTAATGAAAAACTGTTTTTT

J gene: TRBJ1-1
V gene: TRBV2
CDR3 length: 15
D gene: TRBD1
clone size: -
CDR3 protein: CASILKSGGGTEAFF
CDR3 DNA: TGTGCCAGCATCCTTAAATCAGGGGGCGGCACTGAAGCTTTCTTT

J gene: TRBJ1-1
V gene: TRBV6-6
CDR3 length: 15
D gene: -
clone size: -
CDR3 protein: CASTQGHGGAIEAFF
CDR3 DNA: TGTGCCAGCACCCAGGGACACGGCGGGGCTATCGAAGCTTTCTTT

J gene: TRBJ1-2
V gene: TRBV5-5
CDR3 length: 13
D gene: -
clone size: -
CDR3 protein: CASSLSTGPGYTF
CDR3 DNA: TGTGCCAGCAGCTTAAGCACTGGTCCTGGCTACACCTTC

J gene: TRBJ2-2
V gene: TRBV10-3
CDR3 length: 16
D gene: TRBD2
clone size: -
CDR3 protein: CAISPKAGEGTGELFF
CDR3 DNA: TGTGCCATCAGTCCTAAAGCGGGAGAGGGCACCGGGGAGCTGTTTTTT

J gene: TRBJ1-6
V gene: TRBV19
CDR3 length: 13
D gene: -
clone size: -
CDR3 protein: CASSMLSDSPLHF
CDR3 DNA: TGTGCCAGTAGTATGTTGTCAGACTCACCCCTCCACTTT

J gene: TRBJ2-1
V gene: TRBV19
CDR3 length: 16
D gene: TRBD2
clone size: -
CDR3 protein: CASSAGLAGLYNEQFF
CDR3 DNA: TGTGCCAGTAGTGCCGGACTAGCGGGCCTCTACAATGAGCAGTTCTTC

J gene: TRBJ1-1
V gene: TRBV6-1
CDR3 length: 14
D gene: TRBD1
clone size: -
CDR3 protein: CASTPGTGGTEAFF
CDR3 DNA: TGTGCCAGCACCCCAGGTACAGGGGGCACTGAAGCTTTCTTT

J gene: TRBJ2-1
V gene: TRBV4-1
CDR3 length: 16
D gene: TRBD2
clone size: -
CDR3 protein: CASRRVLAGVGYEQFF
CDR3 DNA: TGCGCCAGCAGGCGAGTACTAGCGGGAGTGGGGTATGAGCAGTTCTTC

J gene: TRBJ2-7
V gene: TRBV6-6
CDR3 length: 15
D gene: TRBD2
clone size: -
CDR3 protein: CASSYSRLADYEQYF
CDR3 DNA: TGTGCCAGCAGTTACTCGAGACTAGCGGACTACGAGCAGTACTTC

J gene: TRBJ2-1
V gene: TRBV7-6
CDR3 length: 15
D gene: -
clone size: -
CDR3 protein: CASSLADSSYNEQFF
CDR3 DNA: TGTGCCAGCAGCTTAGCGGACAGCTCCTACAATGAGCAGTTCTTC

J gene: TRBJ1-1
V gene: TRBV11-2
CDR3 length: 14
D gene: -
clone size: -
CDR3 protein: CASSPRASNTEAFF
CDR3 DNA: TGTGCCAGCAGCCCCAGGGCCTCGAACACTGAAGCTTTCTTT